Detailed here is one T cell receptor beta chain. Its antigen is currently unknown. Different DNA sequences within this sample yield the same CDR3. The sample is drawn from a study of shared clonotypes between healthy human individuals. The method was immunoSEQ multiplex PCR; TCRdb's version includes in-frame clones alone and lacks a portion of them. Found here are roughly 1,100,000 clones, around 75% of them singletons; the top ten hold 1.5%. Whole-study results and caveats: Rarefaction gave evidence that sorted-subset sequencing remained incomplete despite large depth.

The TCR originated in a man aged 18 to 30 in good health. The source material was memory CD4+ T cells sorted from blood. Noted subset: CD45RA-negative fraction.

The CDR3, as DNA: TGTGCCAGCAGTGCGCTAACCGGGGCCCGGGGAGCTTTCTTT. It codes for CASSALTGARGAFF. The V call is TRBV28, the J call TRBJ1-1; maybe TRBD1 (5 bases). The CDR3 has 14 residues. The germline V gene encodes CDR1 MDHEN and CDR2 SYDVKM. V was cut by 5 bases and J by 10 bases, with 20 bases left in between.